The clone carrying this TCR beta chain came up a few times. Its antigen remains unidentified. The germline gives CDR1 SGHAT, CDR2 FQNNGV. Between the trimmed V and J ends, which lost 6 bases and 1 base, there was a span of 14 bases. This CDR3 has 15 residues. TCRdb fed the 5' RACE reads into MiXCR, producing one record per CDR3 protein. The sample gives under 850,000 distinct CDR3 sequences, 15% to 20% of which show up once; 15% to 20% is in the top ten. These data belong to a study of CD8 T cells in ankylosing spondylitis. Study outcomes and limitations: In ankylosing spondylitis blood, a motif of roughly eight highly homologous TCR beta variants appeared characteristic.

V gene TRBV11-2 combines with J gene TRBJ2-3, with D maybe TRBD2 (6 bases). Material: blood, either unsorted or a sorted T cell fraction (not recorded which). The receptor's source is a male donor with ankylosing spondylitis. CDR3 nucleotide sequence: TGTGCCAGCAGATCTCGTTGGGGGGGCACAGATACGCAGTATTTT. Translating it yields CASRSRWGGTDTQYF.